A single sample is the source of the 18 T cell receptor beta chains below, sequenced in a study of T cell clonotyping in hematopoietic cell transplantation. Profiling relied on immunoSEQ multiplex PCR, and the TCRdb table lists in-frame clones only, not all of them. Among roughly 16,000 clones listed, 80% to 95% were seen once. Sample: peripheral blood mononuclear cells. Every receptor here comes from a man aged 35 to 55 in good health. Some clones in this sample may be carry-over from other donors' samples.

In this sample, this clone turned up once. V usage is TRBV29-1 and J usage is TRBJ2-1; D uncertain. The V end was cut by 3 bases, the J end by 0 bases, with 12 bases between. This CDR3 has 15 amino acids. In germline, CDR1 is SQVTM, CDR2 ANQGSEA. Here the CDR3 reads CSVENRTSSYNEQFF. The CDR3 region has the DNA TGCAGCGTTGAGAACAGAACGTCCTCCTACAATGAGCAGTTCTTC.

The genes are TRBV4-1 and TRBJ2-7; D assignment may be TRBD1 or TRBD2 (5 bases each). This CDR3 contains 12 residues. The ends were cut back, 4 bases at V and 7 bases at J, with 11 bases in the middle. CDR1 MGHRA and CDR2 YSYEKL come from the germline V gene. CDR3 sequence: CASSPGTGEQYF. The DNA for the CDR3 is TGCGCCAGCAGCCCCGGGACGGGTGAGCAGTACTTC.

V is TRBV7-9 and J is TRBJ2-7; D is unclear. The germline CDR1 and CDR2 sequences are SEHNR and FQNEAQ (reference sequence). This CDR3 is built from 13 residues. Trimming removed 2 bases at V and 2 bases at J, with 7 bases between. The CDR3 coding sequence is TGTGCCAGCAGCTTACCCTCCCCCTACGAGCAGTACTTC. As protein: CASSLPSPYEQYF.

The genes are TRBV2 and TRBJ2-7; D might be TRBD1 or TRBD2, each matching 5 bases. The V end was cut by 8 bases, the J end by 0 bases, with 17 bases between. The CDR3 covers 15 residues. CDR1 and CDR2 (germline): SNHLY, FYNNEI. The CDR3 spells CASYEGSFSSYEQYF. The CDR3 DNA follows: TGTGCCAGCTATGAGGGGTCTTTTAGCTCCTACGAGCAGTACTTC. The full variable domain, completed using reference TRBV2 and TRBJ2-7, is EPEVTQTPSHQVTQMGQEVILRCVPISNHLYFYWYRQILGQKVEFLVSFYNNEISEKSEIFDDQFSVERPDGSNFTLKIRSTKLEDSAMYFCASYEGSFSSYEQYFGPGTRLTVT.

The gene calls are TRBV7-3 and TRBJ2-1; D is unclear. Trimming cost V 5 bases and J 6 bases, with 11 bases left between them. In germline, CDR1 is SGHTA, CDR2 FQGTGA. This CDR3 comprises 13 residues. The CDR3 sequence: CASSIQTANEQFF. CDR3 nucleotide sequence: TGTGCCAGCAGCATCCAGACCGCCAATGAGCAGTTCTTC.

V usage is TRBV27 and J usage is TRBJ2-1, with 13 bases aligning to TRBD2. Trimming cost V 5 bases and J 5 bases; bases outside gene matches: 9. CDR1 is MNHEY, CDR2 SMNVEV, per germline (reference sequence). The CDR3 sequence is 17 residues long. CDR3 nucleotide sequence: TGTGCCAGCAGTCCCGGGACTAGCGGGGAGCTCCACAATGAGCAGTTCTTC. This sequence encodes CASSPGTSGELHNEQFF.

The CDR3 DNA reads TGTGCCAGCAGCCTCCAGGGAGGCTACGAGCAGTACTTC. Protein: CASSLQGGYEQYF. The V call is TRBV7-2, the J call TRBJ2-7; tentatively, D is TRBD2 (6 bases). CDR3 length: 13 residues. Germline values: CDR1 SGHTA, CDR2 FQGNSA. V dropped 5 bases and J dropped 3 bases, with 11 bases sitting between them.

The rearrangement joins TRBV19 to TRBJ1-2; D ambiguous. The CDR3 loop spans 14 amino acids. Deletions cut 6 bases from V and 4 bases from J, with 15 bases between. CDR1 and CDR2 (germline): LNHDA, SQIVND (reference sequence). The DNA for the CDR3 is TGTGCCAGTAGAGTCCACTTTTGGAGCTATGGCTACACCTTC. It translates to CASRVHFWSYGYTF.

This clone was detected once. The chain links TRBV11-2 to TRBJ2-5; 8 bases line up with TRBD1. Looked up from germline, CDR1 is SGHAT and CDR2 is FQNNGV. CDR3 size: 15 residues. With V trimmed by 1 base and J by 5 bases, 6 bases remained unmatched. The CDR3 is CASSLGQGAWETQYF. The CDR3 bases are TGTGCCAGCAGCTTAGGGCAGGGGGCGTGGGAGACCCAGTACTTC.

This chain links TRBV9 with TRBJ2-1; 8 nucleotides agree with TRBD1. V dropped 4 bases and J dropped 6; count of bases not matched to a gene: 9. Germline CDR1 and CDR2: SGDLS and YYNGEE. The CDR3 extends over 15 amino acids. The CDR3: CASSTSTGVGNEQFF. In DNA form, the CDR3 reads TGTGCCAGCAGCACCTCGACAGGGGTCGGCAATGAGCAGTTCTTC.

The rearrangement joins TRBV4-1 to TRBJ2-1, with 7 nucleotides matching TRBD1. CDR1 is MGHRA, CDR2 YSYEKL, per germline. The ends lost 5 bases at V and 9 bases at J; junction bases unmatched: 13. The CDR3 spans 15 residues. The CDR3 DNA follows: TGCGCCAGCAGCGCCGGAACAGGGGATGTTGGTGAGCAGTTCTTC. It is translated as CASSAGTGDVGEQFF.

V and J are TRBV7-9 and TRBJ1-2; D ambiguous. Germline-derived CDR1 and CDR2 are SEHNR and FQNEAQ (reference sequence). CDR3 length: 12 amino acids. Deletions cut 4 bases from V and 6 bases from J, with 9 bases between. The DNA for the CDR3 is TGTGCCAGCAGCTCCCCCGGGGATGGCTACACCTTC. Translation gives CASSSPGDGYTF.

This clone has only one observation. V gene TRBV7-3 combines with J gene TRBJ2-2; 10 bases are a match to TRBD1. CDR1 is SGHTA, CDR2 FQGTGA, per germline. V dropped 10 bases and J dropped 0; count of bases not matched to a gene: 14. The CDR3 runs 18 residues. The CDR3 nucleotides are TGTGCCAATCTTCGGGACAGGGGTCTACTATCGAACACCGGGGAGCTGTTTTTT. Its protein is CANLRDRGLLSNTGELFF.

The CDR3 loop is CASSLGTGGNQPQHF. The CDR3 DNA reads as TGTGCCAGTAGCCTTGGGACAGGGGGCAATCAGCCCCAGCATTTT. The chain uses TRBV19 and TRBJ1-5; 10 nucleotides align to TRBD1. Germline-derived CDR1 and CDR2 are LNHDA and SQIVND (reference sequence). The CDR3 sequence is 15 residues long. Trimming took 6 bases from V and 2 from J; bases not matched to a gene: 4.

V gene TRBV4-3 combines with J gene TRBJ2-2; D possibly corresponds to TRBD2 (5 bases). V lost 3 bases and J 7 bases, leaving 15 bases between the germline ends. Germline values: CDR1 LGHNA, CDR2 YSLEER. The CDR3 runs to 15 residues. The DNA of the CDR3 is TGCGCCAGCAGCCACGAACTCGGGATATTCGGGGAGCTGTTTTTT. It codes for CASSHELGIFGELFF.

The chain recombines TRBV29-1 with TRBJ2-7; TRBD2 matches at 8 bases. Per the germline V gene, CDR1 is SQVTM and CDR2 is ANQGSEA. Unmatched junction bases numbered 22, after V lost 5 bases and J lost 7 bases. The CDR3 covers 17 residues. The CDR3 sequence is CSVMSLGSGGPTIEQYF. The CDR3 region has the DNA TGCAGCGTTATGTCTTTGGGAAGCGGGGGCCCCACCATAGAGCAGTACTTC.

This clone is medium-sized. The rearrangement uses TRBV7-8 and TRBJ2-6; D is undetermined. Trimming took 5 bases from V and 0 from J, leaving 8 bases between them. The germline gives CDR1 SGHVS, CDR2 FQNEAQ. There are 15 residues in the CDR3. The CDR3 region has the DNA TGTGCCAGCAGCACGTATAACTCTGGGGCCAACGTCCTGACTTTC. It codes for CASSTYNSGANVLTF.

This chain links TRBV11-3 with TRBJ1-5; D is possibly TRBD1 (6 bases). Germline CDR1 is SGHNT and CDR2 is YENEEA. Trimming removed 0 bases from V and 4 bases from J, with 10 bases in between. This CDR3 comprises 15 residues. CDR3: CASSLDTGPNQPQHF. CDR3 coding DNA: TGTGCCAGCAGCTTAGATACAGGGCCTAATCAGCCCCAGCATTTT.